This entry is about one TCR beta chain. The antigen is unknown. The data were obtained in a study of CD8+CD57+ T cells in acquired aplastic anemia. Study details: Average DNA yield from sorted CD4+ and CD8+ cells was 3.2 ug. Findings and limits, study-wide: Significant differences in CD8+ Simpson's diversity were not observed between patients and controls.

V lost 4 bases to trimming and J lost 4 bases; unmatched junction nucleotides: 9. Germline V gene lookup returns CDR1 LGHDT and CDR2 YNNKEL (reference sequence). The CDR3 covers 17 residues. Profiles of TCR beta VDJ and CDR3 were generated from a genomic DNA template. Via MiXCR, TCRdb re-called the reads, giving one row per CDR3 protein. The sample has 150,000 to 200,000 distinct CDR3 sequences, around half seen once. All sequencing subjects had displayed CD8+CD57+ cell expansion on flow cytometry. The patients, all of them, had severe acquired aplastic anemia. This clonotype originated in a human donor with aplastic anemia. This chain connects TRBV3-1 to TRBJ2-1, with 11 bases aligning to TRBD2. Sequencing was performed on sorted CD4+, CD8+, or CD8+CD57+ T cells (not recorded which) from PBMCs. The CDR3 DNA reads TGTGCCAGCAGCCTCTCACCGGGACTAGCGGTGTACAATGAGCAGTTCTTC. Translation: CASSLSPGLAVYNEQFF.